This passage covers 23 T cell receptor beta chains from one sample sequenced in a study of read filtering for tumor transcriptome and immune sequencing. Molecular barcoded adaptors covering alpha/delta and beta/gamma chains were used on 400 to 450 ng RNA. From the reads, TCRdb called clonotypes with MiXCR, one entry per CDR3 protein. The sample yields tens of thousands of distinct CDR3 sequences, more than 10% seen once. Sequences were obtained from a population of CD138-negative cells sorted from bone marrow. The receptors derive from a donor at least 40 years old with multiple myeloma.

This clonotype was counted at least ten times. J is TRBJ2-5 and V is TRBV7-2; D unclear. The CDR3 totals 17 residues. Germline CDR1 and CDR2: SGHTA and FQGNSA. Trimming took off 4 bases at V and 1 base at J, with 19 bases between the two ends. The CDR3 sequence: CASSSSGGRWGQETQYF. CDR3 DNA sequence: TGTGCCAGCAGCTCCTCCGGTGGGCGGTGGGGCCAAGAGACCCAGTACTTC.

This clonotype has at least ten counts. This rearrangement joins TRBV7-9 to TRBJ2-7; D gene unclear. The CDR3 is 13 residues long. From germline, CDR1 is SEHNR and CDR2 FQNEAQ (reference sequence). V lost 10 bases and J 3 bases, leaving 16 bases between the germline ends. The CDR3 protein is CATSRGSHYEQYF. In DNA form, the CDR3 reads TGTGCCACATCCCGCGGCAGTCACTACGAGCAGTACTTC.

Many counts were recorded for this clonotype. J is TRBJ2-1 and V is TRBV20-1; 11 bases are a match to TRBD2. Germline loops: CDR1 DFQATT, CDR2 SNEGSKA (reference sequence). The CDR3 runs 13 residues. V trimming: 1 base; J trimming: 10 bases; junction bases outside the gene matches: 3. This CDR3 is CSARVAGGPEQFF. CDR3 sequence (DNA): TGCAGTGCTAGAGTAGCGGGAGGGCCGGAGCAGTTCTTC.

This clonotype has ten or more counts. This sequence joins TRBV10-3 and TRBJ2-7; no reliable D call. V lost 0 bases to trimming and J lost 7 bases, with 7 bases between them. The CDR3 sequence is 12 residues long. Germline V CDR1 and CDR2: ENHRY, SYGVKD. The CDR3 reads CAISESGWEQYF. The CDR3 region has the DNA TGTGCCATCAGTGAGTCCGGTTGGGAGCAGTACTTC.

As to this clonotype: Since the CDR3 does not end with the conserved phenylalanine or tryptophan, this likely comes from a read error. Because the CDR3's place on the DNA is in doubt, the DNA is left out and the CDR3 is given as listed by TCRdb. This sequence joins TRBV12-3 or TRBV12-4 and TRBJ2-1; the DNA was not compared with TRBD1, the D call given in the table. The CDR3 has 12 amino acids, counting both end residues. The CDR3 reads CASSRGLGEQLY.

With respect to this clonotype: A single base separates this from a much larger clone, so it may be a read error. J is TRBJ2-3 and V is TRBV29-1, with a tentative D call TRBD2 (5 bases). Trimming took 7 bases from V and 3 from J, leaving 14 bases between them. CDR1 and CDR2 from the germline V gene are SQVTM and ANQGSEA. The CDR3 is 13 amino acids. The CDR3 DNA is TGCAGCGCAGACACGGGAAGGACAGATACGCAGTATTTT. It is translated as CSADTGRTDTQYF.

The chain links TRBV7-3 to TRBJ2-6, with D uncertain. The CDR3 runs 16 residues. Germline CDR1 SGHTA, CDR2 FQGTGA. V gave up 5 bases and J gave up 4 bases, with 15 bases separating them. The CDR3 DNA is TGTGCCAGCAGCATAGAATCACCTACCGGGGCCAACGTCCTGACTTTC. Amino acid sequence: CASSIESPTGANVLTF.

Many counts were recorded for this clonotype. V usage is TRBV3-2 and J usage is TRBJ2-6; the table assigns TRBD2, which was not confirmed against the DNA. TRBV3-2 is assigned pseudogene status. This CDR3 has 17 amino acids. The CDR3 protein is CASSQLRALSGANVLTF. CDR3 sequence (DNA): TGTGCCAGCAGCCAACTTCGGGCCCTCTCTGGGGCCAACGTCCTGACTTTC.

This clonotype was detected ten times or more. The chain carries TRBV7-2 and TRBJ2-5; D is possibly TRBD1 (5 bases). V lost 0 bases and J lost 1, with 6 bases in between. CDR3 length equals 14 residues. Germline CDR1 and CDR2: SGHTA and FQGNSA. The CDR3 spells CASSLAGVQETQYF. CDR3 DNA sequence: TGTGCCAGCAGCTTAGCAGGGGTCCAAGAGACCCAGTACTTC.

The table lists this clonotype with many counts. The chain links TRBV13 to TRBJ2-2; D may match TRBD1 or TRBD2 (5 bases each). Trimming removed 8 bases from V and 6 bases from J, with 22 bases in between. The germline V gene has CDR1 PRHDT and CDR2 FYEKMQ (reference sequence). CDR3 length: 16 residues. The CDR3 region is CASYHSGSGTSGELFF. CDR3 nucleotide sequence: TGTGCCAGCTACCACAGCGGCAGTGGGACCTCCGGGGAGCTGTTTTTT.

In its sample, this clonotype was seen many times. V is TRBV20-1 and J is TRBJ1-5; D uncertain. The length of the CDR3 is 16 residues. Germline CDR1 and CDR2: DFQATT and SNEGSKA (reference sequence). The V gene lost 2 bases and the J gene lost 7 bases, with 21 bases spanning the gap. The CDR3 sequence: CSARTPYGGSGQPQHF. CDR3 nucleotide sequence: TGCAGTGCTAGAACCCCTTACGGCGGGTCAGGCCAGCCCCAGCATTTT.

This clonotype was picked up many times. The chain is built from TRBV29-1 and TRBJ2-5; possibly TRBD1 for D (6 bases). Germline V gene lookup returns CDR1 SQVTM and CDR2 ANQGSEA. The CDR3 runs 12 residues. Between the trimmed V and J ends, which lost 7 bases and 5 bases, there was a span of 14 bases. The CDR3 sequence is CSAGQSGETQYF. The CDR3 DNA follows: TGCAGCGCCGGACAGTCGGGGGAGACCCAGTACTTC.

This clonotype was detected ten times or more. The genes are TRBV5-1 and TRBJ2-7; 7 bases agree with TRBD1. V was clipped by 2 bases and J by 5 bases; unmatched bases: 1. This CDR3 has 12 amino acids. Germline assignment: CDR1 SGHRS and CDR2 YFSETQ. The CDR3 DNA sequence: TGCGCCAGCAGCTTAACAGGGGACGAGCAGTACTTC. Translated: CASSLTGDEQYF.

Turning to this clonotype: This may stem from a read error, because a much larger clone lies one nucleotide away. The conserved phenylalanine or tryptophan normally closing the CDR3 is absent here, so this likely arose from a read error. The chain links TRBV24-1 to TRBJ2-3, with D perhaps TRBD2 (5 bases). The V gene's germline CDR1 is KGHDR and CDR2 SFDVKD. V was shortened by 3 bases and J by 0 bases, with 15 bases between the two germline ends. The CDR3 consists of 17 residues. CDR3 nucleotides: TGTGCCACCAGTGATGTACGCTTTGCGGGTAGCACAGATACGCAGTATCTT. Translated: CATSDVRFAGSTDTQYL.

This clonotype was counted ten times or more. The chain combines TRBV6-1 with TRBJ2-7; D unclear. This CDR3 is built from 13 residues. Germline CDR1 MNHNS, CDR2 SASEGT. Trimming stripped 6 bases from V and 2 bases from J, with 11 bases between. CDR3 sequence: CASRHERPYEQYF. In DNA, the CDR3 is TGTGCCAGCAGACACGAACGGCCCTACGAGCAGTACTTC.

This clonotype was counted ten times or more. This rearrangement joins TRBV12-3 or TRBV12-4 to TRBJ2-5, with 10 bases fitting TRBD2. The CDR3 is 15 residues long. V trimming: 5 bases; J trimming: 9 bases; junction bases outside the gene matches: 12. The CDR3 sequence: CASSPGGLAAIAQYF. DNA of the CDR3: TGTGCCAGCAGTCCGGGAGGACTAGCGGCCATCGCCCAGTACTTC.

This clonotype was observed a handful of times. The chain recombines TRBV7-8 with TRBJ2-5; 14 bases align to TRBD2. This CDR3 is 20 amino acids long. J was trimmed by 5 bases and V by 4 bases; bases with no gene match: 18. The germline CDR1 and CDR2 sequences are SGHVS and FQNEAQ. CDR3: CASSWRAQTGTSGSYETQYF. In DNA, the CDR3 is TGTGCCAGCAGCTGGCGGGCGCAGACCGGGACTAGCGGGAGTTATGAGACCCAGTACTTC.

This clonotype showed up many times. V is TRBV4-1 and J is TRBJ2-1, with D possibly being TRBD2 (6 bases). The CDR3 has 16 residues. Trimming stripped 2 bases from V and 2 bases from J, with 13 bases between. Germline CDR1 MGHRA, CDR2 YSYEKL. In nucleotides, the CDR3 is TGCGCCAGCAGCCAAACCGGGACTCGCCCCTACAATGAGCAGTTCTTC. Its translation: CASSQTGTRPYNEQFF.

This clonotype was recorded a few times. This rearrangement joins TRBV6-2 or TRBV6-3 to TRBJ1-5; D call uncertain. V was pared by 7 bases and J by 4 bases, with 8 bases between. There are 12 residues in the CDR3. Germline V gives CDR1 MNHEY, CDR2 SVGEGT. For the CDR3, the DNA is TGTGCCAGCAAGGCGGGGAATCAGCCCCAGCATTTT. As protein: CASKAGNQPQHF.

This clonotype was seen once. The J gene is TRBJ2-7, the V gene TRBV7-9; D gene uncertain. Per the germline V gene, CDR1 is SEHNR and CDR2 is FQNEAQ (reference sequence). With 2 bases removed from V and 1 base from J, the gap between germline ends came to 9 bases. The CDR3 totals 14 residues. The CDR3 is CASSLNSDSYEQYF. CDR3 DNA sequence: TGTGCCAGCAGCTTAAATTCAGATTCCTACGAGCAGTACTTC.

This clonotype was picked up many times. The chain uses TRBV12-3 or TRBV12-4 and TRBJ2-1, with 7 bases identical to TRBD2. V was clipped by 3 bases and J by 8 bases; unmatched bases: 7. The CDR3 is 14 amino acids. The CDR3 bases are TGTGCCAGCAGTTTCATCATAGCGGGCGATGAGCAGTTCTTC. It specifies CASSFIIAGDEQFF.

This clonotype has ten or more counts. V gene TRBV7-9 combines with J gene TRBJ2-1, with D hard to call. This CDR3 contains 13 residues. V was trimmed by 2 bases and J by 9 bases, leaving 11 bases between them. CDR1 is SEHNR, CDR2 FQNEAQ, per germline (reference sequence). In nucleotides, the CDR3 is TGTGCCAGCAGCTTAACACTGGCTACTGAGCAGTTCTTC. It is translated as CASSLTLATEQFF.

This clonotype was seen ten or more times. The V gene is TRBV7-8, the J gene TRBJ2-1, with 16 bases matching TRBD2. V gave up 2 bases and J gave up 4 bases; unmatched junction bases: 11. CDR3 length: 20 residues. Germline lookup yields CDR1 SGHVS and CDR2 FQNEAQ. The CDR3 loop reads CASSLSPGLAGGPTYNEQFF. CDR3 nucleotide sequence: TGTGCCAGCAGCTTATCTCCGGGACTAGCGGGAGGGCCAACATACAATGAGCAGTTCTTC.